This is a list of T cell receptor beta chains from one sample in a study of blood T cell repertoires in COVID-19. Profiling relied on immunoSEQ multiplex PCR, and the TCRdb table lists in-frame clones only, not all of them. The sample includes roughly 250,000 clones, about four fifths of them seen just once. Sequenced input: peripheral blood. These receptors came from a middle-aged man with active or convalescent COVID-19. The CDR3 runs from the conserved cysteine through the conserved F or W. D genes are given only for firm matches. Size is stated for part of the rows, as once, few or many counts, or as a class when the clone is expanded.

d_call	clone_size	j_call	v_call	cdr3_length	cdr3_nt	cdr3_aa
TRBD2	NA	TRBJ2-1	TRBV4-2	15	TGTGCCAGCAGCCAAGTCCGGACTAGCGGCCCCGGCCGAGTCTTC	CASSQVRTSGPGRVF
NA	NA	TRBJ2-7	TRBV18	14	TGTGCCAGCTCACCACAACGGACAGAAGAGGAGCAGTACTTC	CASSPQRTEEEQYF
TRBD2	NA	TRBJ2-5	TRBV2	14	TGTGCCAGCAGTTATAGCGGGGGCCAAGAGACCCAGTACTTC	CASSYSGGQETQYF
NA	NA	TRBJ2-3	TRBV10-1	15	TGCGCCAGCAGTGAACCGGGTTCCTTCGGGGGTACGCAGTATTTT	CASSEPGSFGGTQYF
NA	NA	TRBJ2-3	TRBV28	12	TGTGCCAGCAGTCGACTAGCAGATACGCAGTATTTT	CASSRLADTQYF
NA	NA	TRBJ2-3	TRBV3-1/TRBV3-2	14	TGTGCCAGCAGCCAAAACCGACGGGCAGATACGCAGTATTTT	CASSQNRRADTQYF
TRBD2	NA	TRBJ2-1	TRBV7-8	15	TGTGCCAGCACCTTAGCGGGGGGGTTTCAGAATGAGCAGTTCTTC	CASTLAGGFQNEQFF
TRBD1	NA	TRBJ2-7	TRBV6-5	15	TGTGCCAGCAGCCATCGACAGGGGGGCGTTTACGAGCAGTACTTC	CASSHRQGGVYEQYF
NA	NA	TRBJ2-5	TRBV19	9	TGTGCCAGAGGGGTGACCCAGTACTTC	CARGVTQYF
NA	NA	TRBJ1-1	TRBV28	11	TGTACTACCTACATGAACACTGAAGCTTTCTTT	CTTYMNTEAFF
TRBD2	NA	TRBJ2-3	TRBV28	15	TGTGCCAGCAGCCCGCTAGCGGCGAGCACAGATACGCAGTATTTT	CASSPLAASTDTQYF
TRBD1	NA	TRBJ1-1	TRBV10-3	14	TGTGCCATCAGCCTGACAGGGTCGAACACTGAAGCTTTCTTT	CAISLTGSNTEAFF
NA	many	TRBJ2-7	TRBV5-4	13	TGTGCCAGCAGCGGAGGAGGGTTCTACGAGCAGTACTTC	CASSGGGFYEQYF
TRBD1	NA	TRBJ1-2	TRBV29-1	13	TGCAGCTTTTCCGACAGGGGGCACTATGGCTACACCTTC	CSFSDRGHYGYTF
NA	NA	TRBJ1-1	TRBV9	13	TGTGCCAGCAGCGTCCGAGGGCACACTGAAGCTTTCTTT	CASSVRGHTEAFF
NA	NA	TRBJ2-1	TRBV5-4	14	TGTGCCAGCAGCGTAGCCGGGGTTACTTATGAGCAGTTCTTC	CASSVAGVTYEQFF
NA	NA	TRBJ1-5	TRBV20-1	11	TGCAGTGCTAGGGCAGGGCGGCCCCAGCATTTT	CSARAGRPQHF
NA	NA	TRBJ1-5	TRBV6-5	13	TGTGCCAGCCAGACAAATAGCAATCAGCCCCAGCATTTT	CASQTNSNQPQHF
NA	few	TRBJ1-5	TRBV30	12	TGTGCCTGGAGTGCCGGCGGGCAGCCCCAGCATTTT	CAWSAGGQPQHF
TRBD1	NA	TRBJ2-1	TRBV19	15	TGTGCCAGTAGTAAAGGGACAGGGATTGTGAATGAGCAGTTCTTC	CASSKGTGIVNEQFF
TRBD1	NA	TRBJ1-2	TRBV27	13	TGTGCCAGCAGTAGGGGACAGGGATACGGCTACACCTTC	CASSRGQGYGYTF
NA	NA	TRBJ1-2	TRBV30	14	TGTGCCTGGAGTGTACTGGGCGGTCAGGGCCGCTACACCTTC	CAWSVLGGQGRYTF
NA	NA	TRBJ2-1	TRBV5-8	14	TGTGCCAGCAGAACCGGGACACACCGCAATGAGCAGTTCTTC	CASRTGTHRNEQFF
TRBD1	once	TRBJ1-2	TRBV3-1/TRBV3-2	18	TGTGCCAGCAGCCAAGACATTGGGACAGGGTTTATCTACTATGGCTACACCTTC	CASSQDIGTGFIYYGYTF
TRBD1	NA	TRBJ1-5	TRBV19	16	TGTGCCAGTAGTATTTCCGACAGGGGAGTAAGGCAGCCCCAGCATTTT	CASSISDRGVRQPQHF
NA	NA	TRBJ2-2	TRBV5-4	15	TGTGCCAGCAGTCCCCGACAGGAACACGGCGGGGAGCTGTTTTTT	CASSPRQEHGGELFF
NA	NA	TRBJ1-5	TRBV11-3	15	TGTGCCAGCCGCTTCGGTCGGTTTAGCAATCAGCCCCAGCATTTT	CASRFGRFSNQPQHF
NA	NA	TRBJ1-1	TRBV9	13	TGTGCCAGCAGCGTAGCATTGAACACTGAAGCTTTCTTT	CASSVALNTEAFF
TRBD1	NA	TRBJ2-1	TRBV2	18	TGTGCCAGCAGTGGGGACAGGGATCTGTTAGGTGGAAACAATGAGCAGTTCTTC	CASSGDRDLLGGNNEQFF
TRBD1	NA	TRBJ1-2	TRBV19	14	TGTGCCAGTACCCATACAGTCAGGGGGGCTGGCTACACCTTC	CASTHTVRGAGYTF
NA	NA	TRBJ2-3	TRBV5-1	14	TGCGCCAGCAGCCTAATACAGAGCACAGATACGCAGTATTTT	CASSLIQSTDTQYF
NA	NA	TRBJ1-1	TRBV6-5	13	TGTGCCAGCAGTCTGAGAGGAAACACTGAAGCTTTCTTT	CASSLRGNTEAFF
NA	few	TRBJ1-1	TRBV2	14	TGTGCCAGCAGGTTGAGTCAGGGGAGCACTGAAGCTTTCTTT	CASRLSQGSTEAFF
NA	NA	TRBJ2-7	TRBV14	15	TGTGCCAGCAGCCAAGATGAGGCACTACCCTACGAGCAGTACTTC	CASSQDEALPYEQYF
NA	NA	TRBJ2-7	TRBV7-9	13	TGTGCCAGCAGCCAACCGACAAACTACGAGCAGTACTTC	CASSQPTNYEQYF
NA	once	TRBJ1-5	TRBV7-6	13	TGTGCCAGCAGCTTGAACACGAATCAGCCCCAGCATTTT	CASSLNTNQPQHF
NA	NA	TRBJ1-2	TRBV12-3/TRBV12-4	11	TGTGCCAGCAGTTTGAGATATGGCTACACCTTC	CASSLRYGYTF
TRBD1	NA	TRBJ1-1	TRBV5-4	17	TGTGCCAGCAGACCCTCCGGGACAGGGGGCCGGAACACTGAAGCTTTCTTT	CASRPSGTGGRNTEAFF
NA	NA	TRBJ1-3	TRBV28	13	TGTGCCACTGTCAGCGGGGCTGGAAACACCATATATTTT	CATVSGAGNTIYF
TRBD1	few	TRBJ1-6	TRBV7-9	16	TGTGCCAGCAGCAAGAAACAGGGGGCGCCTAATTCACCCCTCCACTTT	CASSKKQGAPNSPLHF
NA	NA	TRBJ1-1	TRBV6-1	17	TGTGCCAGCAGTGAATCTCGGAAGGTGGGCCGGAACACTGAAGCTTTCTTT	CASSESRKVGRNTEAFF
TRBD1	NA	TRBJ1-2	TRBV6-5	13	TGTGGCAGCAAGGGAGAGGGGGCGAATGGCTACACCTTC	CGSKGEGANGYTF
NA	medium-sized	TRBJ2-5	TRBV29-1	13	TGCAGCGTTGAGAAGTTTGCGGGAGAGACCCAGTACTTC	CSVEKFAGETQYF
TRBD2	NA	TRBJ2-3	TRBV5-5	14	TGTGCCAGCAGCTCAGGACTAGCGAAGGATACGCAGTATTTT	CASSSGLAKDTQYF
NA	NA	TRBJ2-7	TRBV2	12	TGTGCCAGCAGTCCGAGTTCCTACGAGCAGTACTTC	CASSPSSYEQYF
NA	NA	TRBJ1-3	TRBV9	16	TGTGCCAGCAGCCACCAAGGGGGTAGCTCTGGAAACACCATATATTTT	CASSHQGGSSGNTIYF
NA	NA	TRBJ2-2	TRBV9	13	TGTGCCAGCAGCGTATCCATCACCGGGGAGCTGTTTTTT	CASSVSITGELFF
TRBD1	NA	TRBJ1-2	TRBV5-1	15	TGCGCCAGCAGCTCAGTAACCGGGACAGGGGGAGGCTACACCTTC	CASSSVTGTGGGYTF
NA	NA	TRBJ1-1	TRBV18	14	TGTGCCAGCTCCCCAGAAGCAAGAGACACTGAAGCTTTCTTT	CASSPEARDTEAFF
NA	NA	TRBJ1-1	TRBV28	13	TGTGCCAGCACCAACGACAGGAGGACTGAAGCTTTCTTT	CASTNDRRTEAFF
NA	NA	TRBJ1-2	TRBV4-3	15	TGCGCCAGCAGCCAAGTCCACGGTCCCAACTATGGCTACACCTTC	CASSQVHGPNYGYTF
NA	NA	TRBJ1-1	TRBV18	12	TGTGCCAGCTCACCTCTAGGAGCTGAAGCTTTCTTT	CASSPLGAEAFF
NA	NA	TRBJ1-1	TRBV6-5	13	TGTGCCAGCAGTCGCGGGACGAACACTGAAGCTTTCTTT	CASSRGTNTEAFF
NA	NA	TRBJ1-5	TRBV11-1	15	TGTGCCAGCAGCCCCCATTTAGGGGAGGAGCAGCCCCAGCATTTT	CASSPHLGEEQPQHF
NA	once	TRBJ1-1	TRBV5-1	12	TGCGCCAGCAGCCCTGTCGGGGTGGAAGCTTTCTTT	CASSPVGVEAFF